These T cell receptor beta chains were read from a single sample in a study of T cell responses to AZD1222 COVID-19 vaccine. The table came from immunoSEQ multiplex PCR; TCRdb's copy has only in-frame clones and leaves some out. The sample includes about 110,000 clones, approximately 85% of them seen just once. Sequenced here: peripheral blood, sampled on day 0 of MenACWY control vaccination. The receptors derive from an adult in good health. Both conserved end residues are part of each CDR3. A D gene is named only where the DNA matches it firmly. Not every row has a clone size; where given, it reads once, few, many or a size class.

d_call	v_call	clone_size	j_call	cdr3_nt	cdr3_aa
NA	TRBV28	NA	TRBJ1-1	TGTGCCAGCAGTTTAGCAGGTGGGGGAGCTTTCTTT	CASSLAGGGAFF
NA	TRBV6-1	NA	TRBJ2-2	TGTGCCAGCAGTGAAATTCCGGGGGGCTATGGCACCGGGGAGCTGTTTTTT	CASSEIPGGYGTGELFF
NA	TRBV30	NA	TRBJ1-1	TGTGCCTGGAGTGTTCGGTTTGAGGGCAGTGAAGCTTTCTTT	CAWSVRFEGSEAFF
TRBD1	TRBV11-2	NA	TRBJ2-7	TGTGCCAGCACCCGACAGGGGAGCTCCTACGAGCAGTACTTC	CASTRQGSSYEQYF
TRBD2	TRBV30	NA	TRBJ2-1	TGTGCCTGGAGTGTAGTAGCGGGAGTATGGGAGCAGTTCTTC	CAWSVVAGVWEQFF
TRBD1	TRBV4-3	NA	TRBJ2-7	TGCGCCAGCAGCCAAATTGCACAGGGGCCCTACGAGCAGTACTTC	CASSQIAQGPYEQYF
NA	TRBV27	NA	TRBJ1-5	TGTGCCAGCAGTCTCGGGGCACGGGATCAGCCCCAGCATTTT	CASSLGARDQPQHF
TRBD1	TRBV28	NA	TRBJ2-7	TGTGCCAGCAGAGCCCCGGGACAGGGGGCCCAACCCGGCTTC	CASRAPGQGAQPGF
NA	TRBV27	NA	TRBJ2-7	TGTGCCAGCAGTCCGACAGGTCCGCACTACGAGCAGTACTTC	CASSPTGPHYEQYF
TRBD1	TRBV3-1/TRBV3-2	NA	TRBJ1-2	TGTGCCAGCAGCCAAGGGACAGGGGCCGACTCGACCTTC	CASSQGTGADSTF
NA	TRBV6-1	NA	TRBJ1-2	TGTGCCAGCAGTGATATCCAGACTTTTGGCTATGGCTACACCTTC	CASSDIQTFGYGYTF
NA	TRBV4-1	NA	TRBJ1-1	TGCGCCAGCAGCCAAAGAAGGGCCCAGGGCGAAGCTTTCTTT	CASSQRRAQGEAFF
TRBD2	TRBV19	NA	TRBJ2-5	TGTGCCAGGGTCGATAGGCTAGCGGGAGTCATGGGGGATCAAGAGACCCAGTACTTC	CARVDRLAGVMGDQETQYF
NA	TRBV19	NA	TRBJ1-5	TGTGCCAGTAGTCCGGAAGCGGCACGGAGGGATCAGCCCCAGCATTTT	CASSPEAARRDQPQHF
NA	TRBV7-9	NA	TRBJ1-1	TGTGCCAGCAGCTTTTCAGGGGCTGAAGCTTTCTTT	CASSFSGAEAFF
TRBD1	TRBV10-3	NA	TRBJ2-3	TGTGCCATCAGTAGACAGGGGGCCACAGATACGCAGTATTTT	CAISRQGATDTQYF
NA	TRBV7-9	NA	TRBJ1-5	TGTGCCAGCAGCTTAGAAAGTACCGGCTTCTCCAGCAATCAGCCCCAGCATTTT	CASSLESTGFSSNQPQHF
NA	TRBV29-1	NA	TRBJ1-1	TGCAGCGTTCCAGGTCCTATGAACACTGAAGCTTTCTTT	CSVPGPMNTEAFF
TRBD2	TRBV5-1	once	TRBJ2-2	TGCGCCAGCAGCGACCGTAGCGGGGGGGCGAACACCGGGGAGCTGTTTTTT	CASSDRSGGANTGELFF
TRBD2	TRBV28	NA	TRBJ2-7	TGTGCCAGCAGTCTCCTACCGACTAGCGGGGGGACGTCCGGGGACGAGCAGTACTTC	CASSLLPTSGGTSGDEQYF
NA	TRBV28	NA	TRBJ1-5	TGTGCCAGCAGTTTAGGGGGAGAAAATCAGCCCCAGCATTTT	CASSLGGENQPQHF
NA	TRBV19	few	TRBJ2-5	TGTGCCAGTAGTGAGGGTAGCTGGGAGACCCAGTACTTC	CASSEGSWETQYF
NA	TRBV2	medium-sized	TRBJ1-5	TGTGCCAGCAGTGAAGAGGCGACAGGCAATCAGCCCCAGCATTTT	CASSEEATGNQPQHF